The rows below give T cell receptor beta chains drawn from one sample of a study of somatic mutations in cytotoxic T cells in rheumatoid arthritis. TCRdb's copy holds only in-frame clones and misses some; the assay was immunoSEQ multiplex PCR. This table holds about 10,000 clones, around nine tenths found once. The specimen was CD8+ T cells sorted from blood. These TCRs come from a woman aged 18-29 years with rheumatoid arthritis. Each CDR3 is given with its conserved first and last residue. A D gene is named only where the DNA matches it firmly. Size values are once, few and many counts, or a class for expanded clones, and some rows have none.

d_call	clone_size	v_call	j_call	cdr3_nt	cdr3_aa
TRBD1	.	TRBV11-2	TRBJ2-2	TGTGCCAGCAGCTGGGGACAGTCCAGAATTACGAACACCGGGGAGCTGTTTTTT	CASSWGQSRITNTGELFF
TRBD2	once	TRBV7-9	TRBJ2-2	TGTGCCAGCAGCTCGACCTCGACTAGCGGGGGGGCGAACACCGGGGAGCTGTTTTTT	CASSSTSTSGGANTGELFF
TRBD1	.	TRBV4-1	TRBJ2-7	TGCGCCAGCAGAGAACAGGGGGTCTCAGGCGAGCAGTACTTC	CASREQGVSGEQYF
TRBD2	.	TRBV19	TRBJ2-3	TGTGCCAGTAGTCAGGGTAGCGGGACTAGCACAGATACGCAGTATTTT	CASSQGSGTSTDTQYF
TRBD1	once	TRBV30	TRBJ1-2	TGTGCCTGGAGTCTCGGGACAGGGGATGGCTACACCTTC	CAWSLGTGDGYTF
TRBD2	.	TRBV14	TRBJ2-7	TGTGCCAGCAGCCACTATAGCGGGGGTCCCTACGAGCAGTACTTC	CASSHYSGGPYEQYF
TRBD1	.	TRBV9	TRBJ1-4	TGTGCCAGCAGCGCGGAGGACAGGGTGGGCGAAAAACTGTTTTTT	CASSAEDRVGEKLFF
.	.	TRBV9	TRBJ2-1	TGTGCCAGCAGCTCCCGCGCTGAATTTGTGCAGTTCTTC	CASSSRAEFVQFF
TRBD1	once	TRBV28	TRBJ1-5	TGTGCCAGCAGTTTGCCCACAGGGGGCAATCAGCCCCAGCATTTT	CASSLPTGGNQPQHF
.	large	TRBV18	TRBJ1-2	TGTGCCAGCTCACCACAGGGGTTAAGGTATGGCTACACCTTC	CASSPQGLRYGYTF
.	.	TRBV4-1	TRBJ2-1	TGCGCCAGCAGTGGAGGAGGCTACAATGAGCAGTTCTTC	CASSGGGYNEQFF
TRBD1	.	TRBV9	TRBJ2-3	TGTGCCAGCAGCGTAGACGACAGGGGCGCAGATACGCAGTATTTT	CASSVDDRGADTQYF
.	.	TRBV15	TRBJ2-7	TGTGCCACCAGCAGATCCCGTGGGGGGAGGTACGAGCAGTACTTC	CATSRSRGGRYEQYF
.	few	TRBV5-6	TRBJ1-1	TGTGCCAGCACCTGGGGGGTTCACACTGAAGCTTTCTTT	CASTWGVHTEAFF
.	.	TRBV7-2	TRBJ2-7	TGTGCCAGCAGCGCCGCAGGGTACGTCGAGCAGTACTTC	CASSAAGYVEQYF
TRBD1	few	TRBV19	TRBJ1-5	TGTGCCAGTAGTATCGGCCAGGGGGCCTCTTTTAATCAGCCCCAGCATTTT	CASSIGQGASFNQPQHF
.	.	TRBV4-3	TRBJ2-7	TGCGCCAGCAGCCAAGATTTAGGACAGCCCCAGTGGGAGCAGTACTTC	CASSQDLGQPQWEQYF